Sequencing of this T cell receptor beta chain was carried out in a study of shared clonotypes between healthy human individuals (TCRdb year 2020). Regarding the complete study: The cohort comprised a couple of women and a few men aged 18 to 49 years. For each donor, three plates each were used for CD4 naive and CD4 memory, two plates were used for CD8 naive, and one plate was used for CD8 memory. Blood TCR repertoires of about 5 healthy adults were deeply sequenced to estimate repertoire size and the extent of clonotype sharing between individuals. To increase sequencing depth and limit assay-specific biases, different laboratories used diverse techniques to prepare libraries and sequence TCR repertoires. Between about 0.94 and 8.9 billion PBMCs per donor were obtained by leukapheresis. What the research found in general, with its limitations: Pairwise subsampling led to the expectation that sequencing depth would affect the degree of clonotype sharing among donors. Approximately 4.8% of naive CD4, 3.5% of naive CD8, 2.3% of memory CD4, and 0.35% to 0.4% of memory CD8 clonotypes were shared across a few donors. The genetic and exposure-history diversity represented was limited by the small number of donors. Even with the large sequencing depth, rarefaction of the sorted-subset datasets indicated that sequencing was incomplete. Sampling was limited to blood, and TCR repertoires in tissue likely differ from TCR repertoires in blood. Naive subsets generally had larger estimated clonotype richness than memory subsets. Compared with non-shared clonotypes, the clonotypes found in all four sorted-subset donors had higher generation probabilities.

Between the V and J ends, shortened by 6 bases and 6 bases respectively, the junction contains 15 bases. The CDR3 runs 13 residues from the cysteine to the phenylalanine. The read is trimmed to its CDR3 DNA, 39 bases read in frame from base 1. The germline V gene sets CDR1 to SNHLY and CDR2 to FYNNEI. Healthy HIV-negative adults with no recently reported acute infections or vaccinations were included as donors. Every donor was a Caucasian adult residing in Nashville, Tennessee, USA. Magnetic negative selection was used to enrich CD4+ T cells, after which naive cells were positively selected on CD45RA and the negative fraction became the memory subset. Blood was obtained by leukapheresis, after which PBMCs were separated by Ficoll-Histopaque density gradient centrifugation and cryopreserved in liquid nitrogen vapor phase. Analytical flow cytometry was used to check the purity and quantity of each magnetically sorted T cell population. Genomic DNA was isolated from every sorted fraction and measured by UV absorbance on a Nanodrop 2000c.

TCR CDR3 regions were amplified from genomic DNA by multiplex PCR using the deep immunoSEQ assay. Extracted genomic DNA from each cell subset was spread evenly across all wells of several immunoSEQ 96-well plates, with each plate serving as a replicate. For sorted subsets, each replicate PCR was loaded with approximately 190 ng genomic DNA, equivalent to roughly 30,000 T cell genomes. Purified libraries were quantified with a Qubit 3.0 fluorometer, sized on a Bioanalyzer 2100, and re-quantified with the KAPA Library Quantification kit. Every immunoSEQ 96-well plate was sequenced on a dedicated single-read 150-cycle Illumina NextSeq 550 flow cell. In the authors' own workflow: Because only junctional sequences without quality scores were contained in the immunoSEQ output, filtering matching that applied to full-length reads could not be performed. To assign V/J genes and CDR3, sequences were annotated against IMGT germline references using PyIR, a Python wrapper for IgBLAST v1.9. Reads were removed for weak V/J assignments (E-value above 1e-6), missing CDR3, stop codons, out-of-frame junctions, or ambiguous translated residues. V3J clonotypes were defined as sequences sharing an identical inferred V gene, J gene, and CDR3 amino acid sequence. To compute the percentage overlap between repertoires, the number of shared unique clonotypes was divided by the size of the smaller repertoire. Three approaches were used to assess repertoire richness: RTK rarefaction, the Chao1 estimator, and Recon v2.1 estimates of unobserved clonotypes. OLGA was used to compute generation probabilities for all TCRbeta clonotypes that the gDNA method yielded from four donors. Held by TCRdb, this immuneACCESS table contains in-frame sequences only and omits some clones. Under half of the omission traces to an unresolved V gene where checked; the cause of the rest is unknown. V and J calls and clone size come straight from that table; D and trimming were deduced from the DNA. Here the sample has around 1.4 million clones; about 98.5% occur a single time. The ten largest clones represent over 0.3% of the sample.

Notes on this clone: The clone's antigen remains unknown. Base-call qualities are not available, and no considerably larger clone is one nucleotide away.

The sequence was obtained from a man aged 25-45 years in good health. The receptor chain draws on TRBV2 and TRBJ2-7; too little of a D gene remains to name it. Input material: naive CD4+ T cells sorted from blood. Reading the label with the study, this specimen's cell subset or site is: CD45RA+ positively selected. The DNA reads TGTGCCAGCAGCCGAAGGCCGAGGCTCGAGCAGTACTTC. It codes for CASSRRPRLEQYF.